This T cell receptor (beta chain) was profiled in a study of blood T cell repertoires in COVID-19. Original processing methods: Quantification of nucleated cells was approximated via reference gene primer amplification. TCRdb's copy holds only in-frame clones and misses some; the assay was immunoSEQ multiplex PCR. That table supplies the V and J calls and clone size; D and trimming were determined from the DNA. The sample lists more than 110,000 clones, under 80% occurring once. This clone has just a few counts. Other DNA sequences in the sample encode the same CDR3. CDR1 is SGHVS, CDR2 FNYEAQ, per germline. Trimming pared 5 bases from V and 1 base from J, leaving 11 bases between. The CDR3 contains 14 residues.

V and J are TRBV7-6 and TRBJ1-1; D unclear. Sequenced: peripheral blood. The sequence derives from a man at least 80 years old with acute or convalescent COVID-19. This CDR3 reads CASSLAEGNTEAFF. Here the CDR3 DNA reads TGTGCCAGCAGCCTGGCGGAGGGGAACACTGAAGCTTTCTTT.